This TCR beta chain was sequenced in a study of cytomegalovirus exposure and HLA in healthy donors. Turning to the study itself: Samples from HLA-typed donors yielded approximately 80 million unique TCRs in an early data release. Whole-study findings and limits: According to a later analysis, most TCR beta chains associated with CMV appeared HLA-restricted. When a later analysis was performed, an Asian-associated ancestry cluster reportedly had fewer N-insertions than the roughly 700-donor mean.

From germline, CDR1 is KGHSH and CDR2 LQKENI. The CDR3 runs 17 residues. Losses at the gene ends were 4 bases for V and 0 bases for J; bases not matched to a gene: 9. Both 60 Vbeta primers and 13 Jbeta primers went into the PCR. The repertoire was sequenced with immunoSEQ multiplex PCR; TCRdb's copy has only in-frame clones and lacks some. Here the sample spans 85,000 to 120,000 clones, about two thirds being singletons. This clone was seen a handful of times. As yet, its antigen is unknown. J is TRBJ1-1 and V is TRBV18; TRBD1 aligns across 9 bases. Material for sequencing was PBMCs. The TCR comes from a female donor in good health and CMV-seronegative. The chain's CDR3 is CASSQLWTGVMNTEAFF. CDR3 bases: TGTGCCAGCTCACAGCTATGGACAGGGGTAATGAACACTGAAGCTTTCTTT.